This T cell receptor beta chain was sequenced for a study of T cell repertoires in cytomegalovirus infection. Looking at the study overall: Based on public TCR beta signatures, there were indications of CMV infection and of a matching HLA type. Findings and caveats of the study: Totalled public TCR beta family frequency picked out people who carried CMV plus the relevant HLA. HLA-C-restricted TCR beta clonotypes specific for CMV led the ex vivo response.

The CDR3 consists of 11 residues. CDR1 and CDR2 (germline): SEHNR, FQNEAQ (reference sequence). V lost 6 bases and J 12 bases, leaving 12 bases between the germline ends. This clonotype was seen a handful of times. As yet, its antigen is unknown. Each CDR3 protein is one row after TCRdb ran MiXCR on the reads. The data hold 250,000 to 300,000 distinct CDR3 sequences, with approximately 15% observed a single time. Material: PBMCs. The sequence came from a human donor in good health (CMV status not recorded). Some clones in this sample may be carry-over from other donors' samples. J is TRBJ2-1 and V is TRBV7-9; D tentatively fits TRBD1 or TRBD2 (5 bases each). CDR3 sequence (DNA): TGTGCCAGCAGTTTCGGTGGGGGGCAGTTCTTC. It is translated as CASSFGGGQFF.